One and the same sample provided the 9 T cell receptor beta chains below, sequenced in a study of T cells in Graves' hyperthyroidism and ophthalmopathy. The source material, RNA transcripts, was used to amplify TCR beta CDR3 regions. The study used the HTBI primer set for a first-round RT-PCR of the TCR CDR3. MiXCR was run by TCRdb on the multiplex PCR reads, yielding one entry per CDR3 protein. Among around 400,000 distinct CDR3 sequences, approximately 14% were seen once, and the ten largest hold approximately 19%. Source material: blood. These receptors were obtained from an older woman with Graves' ophthalmopathy.

This clonotype was observed many times. The chain has TRBV10-2 and TRBJ2-5, with 13 bases lining up with TRBD2. The germline V gene has CDR1 WSHSY and CDR2 SAAADI. V lost 0 bases to trimming and J lost 4 bases; unmatched junction nucleotides: 5. The CDR3 sequence is 17 residues long. The CDR3 DNA sequence: TGCGCCAGCAGTGAGTCTGGACTAGCGGGAGAGGGAGAGACCCAGTACTTC. Translation gives CASSESGLAGEGETQYF.

V gene TRBV14 combines with J gene TRBJ2-1; 7 bases are a match to TRBD2. Germline loops: CDR1 SGHDN, CDR2 FVKESK. V trimming: 0 bases; J trimming: 2 bases; junction bases outside the gene matches: 10. This CDR3 is 18 amino acids long. The DNA for the CDR3 is TGTGCCAGCAGCCAAGAGGGGGGTCTAGCGGCCCCCTACAATGAGCAGTTCTTC. Translated: CASSQEGGLAAPYNEQFF.

The chain carries TRBV7-3 and TRBJ2-5; D not resolved. The CDR3 is made up of 12 amino acids. V was shortened by 5 bases and J by 4 bases, with 8 bases between the two germline ends. Per germline, CDR1 SGHTA and CDR2 FQGTGA. The CDR3 DNA sequence: TGTGCCAGCAGCACCTATTCAGAGACCCAGTACTTC. Translated, it gives CASSTYSETQYF.

This chain joins TRBV20-1 and TRBJ1-2; D is uncertain. The CDR3 has 11 residues. Germline V gives CDR1 DFQATT, CDR2 SNEGSKA (reference sequence). V shed 6 bases and J shed 8 bases, with 13 bases lying between them. DNA of the CDR3: TGCAGTGCCCACCTTACTGGCGGCTACACCTTC. Its translation is CSAHLTGGYTF.

This clonotype was recorded at least ten times. The chain is built from TRBV2 and TRBJ2-1; 7 bases are a match to TRBD1. V lost 7 bases, J lost 3 bases, and 3 bases stayed unmatched. The length of the CDR3 is 13 residues. Germline values: CDR1 SNHLY, CDR2 FYNNEI. For the CDR3, the DNA is TGTGCCAGCATCCGGACAGGCTACAATGAGCAGTTCTTC. Protein product: CASIRTGYNEQFF.

This clonotype was counted once. The chain couples TRBV9 to TRBJ2-1; 11 bases line up with TRBD2. The germline V gene encodes CDR1 SGDLS and CDR2 YYNGEE. The CDR3 covers 19 residues. V lost 0 bases to trimming and J lost 4 bases; unmatched junction nucleotides: 12. The CDR3: CASSVATALAGGDYNEQFF. The CDR3 DNA sequence: TGTGCCAGCAGCGTAGCTACCGCGTTAGCGGGAGGGGATTACAATGAGCAGTTCTTC.

This clonotype was recorded at least ten times. The chain joins TRBV5-1 to TRBJ2-1, with D uncertain. There are 14 residues in the CDR3. Between the trimmed V and J ends, which lost 0 bases and 6 bases, there was a span of 10 bases. Germline V gene data show CDR1 as SGHRS and CDR2 as YFSETQ. The CDR3 loop reads CASSLVASFNEQFF. The CDR3 DNA follows: TGCGCCAGCAGCTTGGTAGCTAGTTTCAATGAGCAGTTCTTC.

This clonotype was seen repeatedly, ten times or more. The rearrangement links TRBV5-1 to TRBJ2-7; 13 bases are shared with TRBD2. Germline lookup yields CDR1 SGHRS and CDR2 YFSETQ. The CDR3 is made up of 15 amino acids. The trim removed 3 bases at V and 5 bases at J, leaving 5 bases unmatched. As DNA, the CDR3 is TGCGCCAGCAGCTGGGGAGGGACTAGCGGGAACGAGCAGTACTTC. Its protein is CASSWGGTSGNEQYF.

The chain uses TRBV5-1 and TRBJ2-2, with 7 bases matching TRBD1. The CDR3 sequence is 12 residues long. Germline lookup yields CDR1 SGHRS and CDR2 YFSETQ. The J segment lost 7 bases and the V segment lost 4 bases, leaving 1 base of the junction unmatched. The chain's CDR3 is CASSNRGGELFF. CDR3 nucleotide sequence: TGCGCCAGCAGCAACAGGGGCGGGGAGCTGTTTTTT.